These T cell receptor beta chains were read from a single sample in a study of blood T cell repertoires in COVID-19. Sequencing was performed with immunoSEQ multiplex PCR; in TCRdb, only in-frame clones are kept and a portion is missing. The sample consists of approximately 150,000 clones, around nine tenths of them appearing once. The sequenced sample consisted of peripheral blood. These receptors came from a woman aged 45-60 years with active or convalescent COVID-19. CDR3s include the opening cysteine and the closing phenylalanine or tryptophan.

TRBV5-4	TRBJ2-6	CASSFYGAGANVLTF
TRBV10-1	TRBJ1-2	CASRTGGSYGYTF
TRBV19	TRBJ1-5	CASSTQGNQPQHF
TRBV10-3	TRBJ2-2	CAISPRPGLDRSGELFF
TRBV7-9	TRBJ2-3	CASSQTTSGGPQGDTQYF
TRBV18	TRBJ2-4	CASSPGGGRTKNIQYF
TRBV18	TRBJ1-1	CASSPQEGQVDVEAFF
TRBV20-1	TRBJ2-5	CSASRGRLDQETQYF
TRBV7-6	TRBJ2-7	CASSDNYEQYF
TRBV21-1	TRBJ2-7	CASSLRGQGPPASSYEQYF
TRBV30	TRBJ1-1	CAWSWGTGVGGEAFF
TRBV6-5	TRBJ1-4	CASSRQGSNEKLFF
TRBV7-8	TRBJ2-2	CASSLALVSGGAGAGELFF